This TCR beta chain was profiled in a study of T cells in narcolepsy. Study results and limitations: No autoreactive T cell clone sequences appeared in some memory CD4+ repertoires. Healthy controls reportedly lacked the autoreactive clonotypes serially found in patients' blood.

Some clones are missing from TCRdb's copy, which holds only in-frame ones; the method was immunoSEQ multiplex PCR. Found here are some 35,000 clones, approximately 85% of them singletons; the top ten hold roughly 2.6%. A word on this clone: The antigen remains undetermined.

The V end lost 6 bases, the J end lost 5 bases, and 7 bases lay between the germline ends. CDR1 DFQATT and CDR2 SNEGSKA come from the germline V gene (reference sequence). This CDR3 is 10 amino acids long. The sample taken for sequencing was CD45RA- memory CD4+ T cells from PBMCs. This receptor was identified in a human donor with narcolepsy. The V and J genes are TRBV20-1 and TRBJ2-5; D is unresolved. The CDR3 DNA is TGCAGTGCGTATAACGAGACCCAGTACTTC. It encodes CSAYNETQYF.